Below are 10 T cell receptor beta chains sequenced from a single sample in a study of T cell changes during pregnancy in multiple sclerosis. Clones were read by immunoSEQ multiplex PCR, and TCRdb kept only the in-frame ones, dropping some. In the table there are 15,000 to 20,000 clones, approximately 84% of which are singletons. Sequencing was performed on CD8+ T cells from peripheral blood mononuclear cells, taken in the second trimester of pregnancy. These receptors came from a female donor in good health, enrolled as a control in a pregnancy study.

This rearrangement joins TRBV13 to TRBJ2-2; 8 bases are shared with TRBD1. The V gene's germline CDR1 is PRHDT and CDR2 FYEKMQ (reference sequence). V was pared by 5 bases and J by 4 bases, with 0 bases of the junction left unmatched. The CDR3 runs 13 residues. The CDR3 sequence: CASSDRGTGELFF. Written as DNA, the CDR3 is TGTGCCAGCAGCGACAGGGGCACCGGGGAGCTGTTTTTT.

The gene calls are TRBV7-9 and TRBJ1-2; D might be TRBD1 (6 bases). Germline V lookup: CDR1 SEHNR, CDR2 FQNEAQ (reference sequence). The CDR3 is made up of 14 amino acids. The V end lost 8 bases, the J end lost 7 bases, and 20 bases lay between the germline ends. The CDR3, as DNA: TGTGCCAGCCGCACCGGGACACCTCCTTTTGGCTACACCTTC. It codes for CASRTGTPPFGYTF. The whole variable domain, remainder taken from reference TRBV7-9 and TRBJ1-2, is DTGVSQNPRHKITKRGQNVTFRCDPISEHNRLYWYRQTLGQGPEFLTYFQNEAQLEKSRLLSDRFSAERPKGSFSTLEIQRTEQGDSAMYLCASRTGTPPFGYTFGSGTRLTVV.

This clone was seen just once. The sample holds other DNA sequences that translate to the same CDR3. The chain uses TRBV7-6 and TRBJ2-7; 7 nucleotides line up with TRBD1. The CDR3 runs to 13 residues. The junction had 6 bases not matched to a gene; V was cut back by 4 bases and J by 6 bases. CDR1 and CDR2 (germline): SGHVS, FNYEAQ. The CDR3 protein is CASSSRTGSEQYF. CDR3 nucleotides: TGTGCCAGCAGCTCTAGGACAGGAAGCGAGCAGTACTTC.

The genes are TRBV5-4 and TRBJ2-3; 8 nucleotides line up with TRBD2. The germline V gene encodes CDR1 SGHNT and CDR2 YYREEE (reference sequence). Trimming cost V 6 bases and J 4 bases; bases outside gene matches: 7. The CDR3 is made up of 14 amino acids. The CDR3 bases are TGTGCCAGCATCGGGGGGGGCCCCCCAGATACGCAGTATTTT. It specifies CASIGGGPPDTQYF.

This clone has just one count. This chain joins TRBV28 and TRBJ2-2, with D maybe TRBD1 (6 bases). Looked up from germline, CDR1 is MDHEN and CDR2 is SYDVKM. Trimming stripped 6 bases from V and 3 bases from J, with 14 bases between. The CDR3 has 15 residues. CDR3 nucleotide sequence: TGTGCCAGCAGAAAAAGAGGGACATACACCGGGGAGCTGTTTTTT. Residues: CASRKRGTYTGELFF.

The sample holds a few counts of this clone. The rearrangement uses TRBV2 and TRBJ1-1, with D maybe TRBD1 (5 bases). The V end was cut by 6 bases, the J end by 4 bases, with 12 bases between. The CDR3 has 13 residues. CDR1 is SNHLY and CDR2 is FYNNEI in the germline V gene. The CDR3 reads CASSARVITEAFF. The DNA for the CDR3 is TGTGCCAGCAGCGCCAGGGTTATCACTGAAGCTTTCTTT.

The chain recombines TRBV5-1 with TRBJ1-4; perhaps TRBD1 as D (6 bases). Trimming took 4 bases from V and 7 from J, leaving 17 bases between them. The CDR3 loop spans 15 amino acids. In germline, CDR1 is SGHRS, CDR2 YFSETQ. Here the CDR3 reads CASSALGSQGEKLFF. CDR3 DNA: TGCGCCAGCAGCGCCCTAGGGTCACAGGGTGAAAAACTGTTTTTT.

This rearrangement joins TRBV28 to TRBJ2-1; D not certain. Germline V CDR1 and CDR2: MDHEN, SYDVKM. CDR3 length equals 15 residues. Trimming removed 6 bases from V and 6 bases from J, with 18 bases in between. This CDR3 is CASSPVLDAPNEQFF. The CDR3 DNA reads as TGTGCCAGCAGCCCGGTTCTAGATGCCCCCAATGAGCAGTTCTTC. The full variable domain, its missing parts supplied by reference TRBV28 and TRBJ2-1, is DVKVTQSSRYLVKRTGEKVFLECVQDMDHENMFWYRQDPGLGLRLIYFSYDVKMKEKGDIPEGYSVSREKKERFSLILESASTNQTSMYLCASSPVLDAPNEQFFGPGTRLTVL.

The chain carries TRBV4-1 and TRBJ2-2; D may be TRBD2 (7 bases). The ends were cut back, 7 bases at V and 4 bases at J, with 16 bases in the middle. Germline-derived CDR1 and CDR2 are MGHRA and YSYEKL. The CDR3 spans 15 residues. CDR3 amino acids: CASTLGGEATGELFF. DNA of the CDR3: TGCGCCAGCACCTTAGGGGGGGAGGCCACCGGGGAGCTGTTTTTT.

The chain employs TRBV7-9 and TRBJ1-5, with 9 bases that match TRBD1. Trimming removed 5 bases from V and 3 bases from J; junction bases left unmatched: 5. The CDR3 loop spans 15 amino acids. Germline CDR1 and CDR2: SEHNR and FQNEAQ (reference sequence). The CDR3 nucleotides are TGTGCCAGCAGCACGGGACAGGGAACCAATCAGCCCCAGCATTTT. It specifies CASSTGQGTNQPQHF. The whole variable domain, remainder taken from reference TRBV7-9 and TRBJ1-5, is DTGVSQNPRHKITKRGQNVTFRCDPISEHNRLYWYRQTLGQGPEFLTYFQNEAQLEKSRLLSDRFSAERPKGSFSTLEIQRTEQGDSAMYLCASSTGQGTNQPQHFGDGTRLSIL.